The next 23 T cell receptor beta chains were all read from a single sample in a study of T cell responses to AZD1222 COVID-19 vaccine. Sequenced by immunoSEQ multiplex PCR; TCRdb stores in-frame clones only, minus some. The repertoire holds about 120,000 clones, with 75% to 90% as singletons. The material was peripheral blood, obtained on day 0 of AZD1222 vaccination. The receptors derive from an adult in good health.

This clone was seen just once. The chain couples TRBV7-3 to TRBJ2-1; D could derive from TRBD1 or TRBD2 (5 bases each). The germline V gene has CDR1 SGHTA and CDR2 FQGTGA. The V gene lost 3 bases and the J gene lost 1 base, with 10 bases spanning the gap. This CDR3 contains 15 residues. CDR3 region: CASSLGTSSYNEQFF. The DNA of the CDR3 is TGTGCCAGCAGCTTGGGGACGTCTTCCTACAATGAGCAGTTCTTC. Based on the CDR3 plus reference TRBV7-3 and TRBJ2-1, the full variable domain is GAGVSQTPSNKVTEKGKYVELRCDPISGHTALYWYRQSLGQGPEFLIYFQGTGAADDSGLPNDRFFAVRPEGSVSTLKIQRTERGDSAVYLCASSLGTSSYNEQFFGPGTRLTVL.

CDR3 DNA: TGTGCCAGCAGCGCCCGGACAGGGTTAAGCAATCAGCCCCAGCATTTT. The encoded protein is CASSARTGLSNQPQHF. The chain uses TRBV7-2 and TRBJ1-5, with 8 positions matching TRBD1. V was clipped by 5 bases and J by 1 base; unmatched bases: 7. Germline V gives CDR1 SGHTA, CDR2 FQGNSA. The CDR3 totals 16 residues.

This chain connects TRBV18 to TRBJ2-1, with 8 bases matching TRBD1. V lost 2 bases to trimming and J lost 10 bases; unmatched junction nucleotides: 13. Germline V gene lookup returns CDR1 KGHSH and CDR2 LQKENI. The CDR3 sequence is 16 residues long. CDR3 amino acids: CASSPRGARGLEEQFF. The CDR3 DNA reads TGTGCCAGCTCACCAAGAGGGGCCAGGGGGCTGGAAGAGCAGTTCTTC.

V gene TRBV4-2 combines with J gene TRBJ2-5; 10 bases match TRBD2. CDR3 length: 17 amino acids. CDR1 is LGHNA, CDR2 YNFKEQ, per germline. Trimming cost V 4 bases and J 4 bases; bases outside gene matches: 12. The CDR3 reads CASSRRLAGAVGETQYF. DNA for the CDR3: TGTGCCAGCAGCCGGAGGCTAGCGGGGGCCGTAGGAGAGACCCAGTACTTC.

V is TRBV4-1 and J is TRBJ1-2; the D gene is possibly TRBD1 (5 bases). CDR3 length: 18 residues. The V end was cut by 4 bases, the J end by 4 bases, with 25 bases between. Germline lookup yields CDR1 MGHRA and CDR2 YSYEKL. The CDR3 protein is CASSLGTLSPTVFYGYTF. In DNA, the CDR3 is TGCGCCAGCAGCCTAGGGACGTTGTCGCCGACAGTTTTCTATGGCTACACCTTC.

The chain links TRBV11-2 to TRBJ2-3; tentative D call: TRBD1 (5 bases). Germline V gene lookup returns CDR1 SGHAT and CDR2 FQNNGV. The CDR3 consists of 15 residues. The V end lost 4 bases, the J end lost 1 base, and 12 bases lay between the germline ends. For the CDR3, the DNA is TGTGCCAGCAGCTCCCTGACAGATGGCACAGATACGCAGTATTTT. Its protein product is CASSSLTDGTDTQYF.

The chain couples TRBV11-2 to TRBJ1-4, with D possibly matching TRBD1 (6 bases). The V end was cut by 5 bases, the J end by 1 base, with 23 bases between. From germline, CDR1 is SGHAT and CDR2 FQNNGV. CDR3 length: 19 amino acids. The CDR3 is CASSPVLWTEDGTNEKLFF. The CDR3 DNA follows: TGTGCCAGCAGCCCCGTTCTCTGGACAGAGGATGGAACTAATGAAAAACTGTTTTTT.

V and J are TRBV5-6 and TRBJ1-2, with 9 bases lining up with TRBD1. CDR1 and CDR2 (germline): SGHDT, YYEEEE. V dropped 4 bases and J dropped 3; count of bases not matched to a gene: 7. The CDR3 is 15 amino acids. The CDR3 protein is CASSQGTGRYYGYTF. The DNA for the CDR3 is TGTGCCAGCAGCCAGGGGACAGGGCGGTACTATGGCTACACCTTC. Based on the CDR3 plus reference TRBV5-6 and TRBJ1-2, the full variable domain is DAGVTQSPTHLIKTRGQQVTLRCSPKSGHDTVSWYQQALGQGPQFIFQYYEEEERQRGNFPDRFSGHQFPNYSSELNVNALLLGDSALYLCASSQGTGRYYGYTFGSGTRLTVV.

The CDR3 DNA is TGTGCCAGTAGTATAGTGCCGGGTGGAACCTACGAGCAGTACTTC. Encoded protein: CASSIVPGGTYEQYF. V gene TRBV19 combines with J gene TRBJ2-7; the D is unclear. V was cut by 1 base and J by 2 bases, with 12 bases left in between. The CDR3 is made up of 15 amino acids. Germline loops: CDR1 LNHDA, CDR2 SQIVND (reference sequence). The variable domain in full, with the rest retrieved from reference TRBV19 and TRBJ2-7, is DGGITQSPKYLFRKEGQNVTLSCEQNLNHDAMYWYRQDPGQGLRLIYYSQIVNDFQKGDIAEGYSVSREKKESFPLTVTSAQKNPTAFYLCASSIVPGGTYEQYFGPGTRLTVT.

V usage is TRBV3-1 (or the pseudogene TRBV3-2) and J usage is TRBJ2-3; D gene unclear. Germline loops: CDR1 LGHDT, CDR2 YNNKEL (reference sequence). There are 15 residues in the CDR3. Trimming shortened V by 4 bases and J by 2 bases, and 13 bases separated the two germline ends. CDR3 in amino acids: CASSLGFSPTDTQYF. The CDR3 bases are TGTGCCAGCAGCCTAGGTTTCAGCCCCACAGATACGCAGTATTTT.

This clone appeared a few times. This chain joins TRBV19 and TRBJ1-1, with unresolved D. This CDR3 spans 14 amino acids. From germline, CDR1 is LNHDA and CDR2 SQIVND (reference sequence). Trimming stripped 3 bases from V and 0 bases from J, with 8 bases between. CDR3 loop: CASSIGTVNTEAFF. CDR3 in DNA: TGTGCCAGTAGTATTGGAACAGTGAACACTGAAGCTTTCTTT.

The V and J genes are TRBV28 and TRBJ2-7, with 8 positions matching TRBD2. Trimming at V came to 5 bases and at J to 1 base, leaving 13 bases not matched to a gene. The CDR3 loop spans 17 amino acids. The V gene's germline CDR1 is MDHEN and CDR2 SYDVKM. CDR3 amino acids: CASSPRVSAGVSYEQYF. The CDR3 nucleotides are TGTGCCAGCAGTCCCAGGGTCTCAGCGGGAGTGTCCTACGAGCAGTACTTC.

The chain has TRBV6-2 or TRBV6-3 and TRBJ2-7, with 7 nucleotides matching TRBD2. Germline V gene sequence: CDR1 MNHEY, CDR2 SVGEGT. J lost 6 bases, V lost 0 bases, and 14 bases had no gene match. This CDR3 contains 17 residues. The CDR3 bases are TGTGCCAGCAGTTACTCCCCCCGAACTAGCGTTATTTCCGAGCAGTACTTC. Its translation is CASSYSPRTSVISEQYF.

V is TRBV11-3 and J is TRBJ1-1; no definite D call. V was clipped by 3 bases and J by 0 bases, with 5 bases between them. The length of the CDR3 is 13 residues. The germline gives CDR1 SGHNT, CDR2 YENEEA. The CDR3 region has the DNA TGTGCCAGCAGCTTCAGGATGAACACTGAAGCTTTCTTT. As protein: CASSFRMNTEAFF.

This chain links TRBV5-1 with TRBJ2-5, with TRBD1 matching over 9 bases. CDR3 length: 15 amino acids. Per the germline V gene, CDR1 is SGHRS and CDR2 is YFSETQ. J lost 5 bases, V lost 3 bases, and 8 bases had no gene match. The CDR3 loop is CASSSPTGGVETQYF. DNA for the CDR3: TGCGCCAGCAGCTCACCCACAGGGGGCGTCGAGACCCAGTACTTC.

The chain carries TRBV4-1 and TRBJ2-1; 9 positions agree with TRBD2. After removal of 0 bases from V and 7 bases from J, the junction contained 13 bases not matched to a gene. Looked up from germline, CDR1 is MGHRA and CDR2 is YSYEKL. This CDR3 has 18 amino acids. The DNA of the CDR3 is TGCGCCAGCAGCCAAGATTACCTGGCGGGGGGGCCGGAAAATGAGCAGTTCTTC. Protein: CASSQDYLAGGPENEQFF.

This clone was seen only a few times. The chain carries TRBV5-6 and TRBJ1-5; 8 positions agree with TRBD1. This CDR3 is 15 amino acids long. CDR1 and CDR2 (germline): SGHDT, YYEEEE. V shed 4 bases, J shed 2 bases, and the junction held 5 bases outside the gene matches. CDR3 region: CASSPDRGGNQPQHF. DNA for the CDR3: TGTGCCAGCAGCCCCGACAGGGGTGGCAATCAGCCCCAGCATTTT. The full variable domain, in which reference TRBV5-6 and TRBJ1-5 provide the parts outside the CDR3, is DAGVTQSPTHLIKTRGQQVTLRCSPKSGHDTVSWYQQALGQGPQFIFQYYEEEERQRGNFPDRFSGHQFPNYSSELNVNALLLGDSALYLCASSPDRGGNQPQHFGDGTRLSIL.

The rearrangement joins TRBV6-5 to TRBJ1-3; tentatively, D is TRBD1 (6 bases). The CDR3 spans 14 residues. V lost 10 bases and J lost 0, with 13 bases in between. In germline, CDR1 is MNHEY, CDR2 SVGAGI. In DNA form, the CDR3 reads TGTGCCATATCGCGGACAGACTCTGGAAACACCATATATTTT. This gives the protein CAISRTDSGNTIYF.

The chain has TRBV20-1 and TRBJ1-2, with TRBD1 matching 12 bases. This CDR3 has 15 residues. Germline loops: CDR1 DFQATT, CDR2 SNEGSKA (reference sequence). V lost 3 bases, J lost 8 bases, and 10 bases stayed unmatched. CDR3 in amino acids: CSASRLGQGAGGYTF. Here the CDR3 DNA reads TGCAGTGCTAGTAGGCTGGGACAGGGGGCGGGAGGCTACACCTTC.

The rearrangement joins TRBV4-3 to TRBJ2-5; D gene unclear. V gave up 0 bases and J gave up 3 bases, with 11 bases separating them. CDR1 and CDR2 from the germline V gene are LGHNA and YSLEER. The CDR3 is made up of 15 amino acids. CDR3 in amino acids: CASSQDGRQKETQYF. The CDR3 bases are TGCGCCAGCAGCCAAGATGGGCGGCAGAAAGAGACCCAGTACTTC.

The CDR3 protein is CASSFTGGPNEKLFF. The DNA of the CDR3 is TGTGCCAGCAGCTTTACAGGGGGACCTAATGAAAAACTGTTTTTT. This rearrangement joins TRBV7-6 to TRBJ1-4; 8 bases agree with TRBD1. V gave up 3 bases and J gave up 3 bases; unmatched junction bases: 3. Germline V CDR1 and CDR2: SGHVS, FNYEAQ. The CDR3 totals 15 residues.

The V gene is TRBV2, the J gene TRBJ2-2, with a possible D match to TRBD1 (5 bases). The CDR3 spans 16 residues. The V gene's germline CDR1 is SNHLY and CDR2 FYNNEI. The V end lost 6 bases, the J end lost 5 bases, and 19 bases lay between the germline ends. The CDR3 coding sequence is TGTGCCAGCAGCCTGGGCCCCCCGAAGGGGACCGGGGAGCTGTTTTTT. It specifies CASSLGPPKGTGELFF.

The chain recombines TRBV30 with TRBJ1-2; D uncertain. Germline CDR1 and CDR2: GTSNPN and SVGIG (reference sequence). Trimming shortened V by 2 bases and J by 7 bases, and 8 bases separated the two germline ends. This CDR3 is built from 11 residues. The CDR3 nucleotides are TGTGCCTGGAGTCCCGCTCTTGGCTACACCTTC. This translates into CAWSPALGYTF.